Given below is one T cell receptor beta chain in context. Its antigen remains unidentified. Base qualities were left out, and no much larger clone turns up one base away. The sample is drawn from a study of neoadjuvant anti-PD-1 for oral cavity cancer (TCRdb year 2021). Background for the entire study: Patients mostly received three to four biweekly doses of nivolumab at 3 mg/kg before curative-intent surgical resection. Patients who did not progress were given a fourth nivolumab dose at about day 43 and had definitive surgical resection on days 50-56. Patients with complete response, partial response or stable disease by RECIST 1.1 were defined as responders, whereas patients with progression were defined as non-responders. The parent correlative cohort included roughly 13 patients, with an approximately 34% response rate. The research as a whole found: Greater tumor shrinkage was correlated with larger post-treatment sizes of preexisting intratumoral clones, suggesting that expansion of preexisting clones contributed to response. Higher pretreatment blood Treg/Th17 ratios correlated with higher pretreatment blood TCRbeta clonality and lower post-treatment tumor TCRbeta clonality. TCR analyses included only three patients per response group, and the authors called for larger cohorts for validation.

For survey sequencing, tumor libraries mostly used about 5 ug of input genomic DNA, with two replicates for each sample. Following the manufacturer's instructions, the team built TCRbeta libraries using the immunoSEQ hsTCRbeta kit. The completed libraries were mixed into a single pool at 3 nM, then sequenced with an Illumina NovaSeq 6000 S4 flow cell. The authors' analysis ran thus. The immunoSEQ Analyzer was used for raw data preprocessing and quality control. The analysis was limited to productive rearrangements, and each clonotype was defined by a unique CDR3 amino acid sequence. Repertoire clonality was estimated as the Gini-Simpson index, which was calculated using the R package tcR. Gini indices were compared with Student's t test, and associations with tumor size change were assessed by Pearson correlation. Drawn from immuneACCESS, this table holds only the in-frame rearrangements with V and J called that TCRdb kept. Clones are partly lost; checked studies trace under half to an unresolved V gene and leave the rest unexplained. V, J and clone size are taken as reported in that table, and D and trimming were inferred from the DNA itself. This sample is represented by thousands of clones; roughly 50% of them were singletons. The top ten constitute around 7.1% of the sample.

In the paper's terms, the time point label means: before neoadjuvant nivolumab. Patients had been newly diagnosed with stage II-IVA oral cavity squamous cell carcinoma, and no prior systemic or radiation treatment had been given to the patients. The cohort consisted of patients with HPV-negative, locally advanced oral cavity squamous cell carcinoma. The samples were obtained from a longitudinal correlative study of a single-arm phase II trial testing neoadjuvant nivolumab in oral cavity squamous cell carcinoma. Genomic DNA-based TCRbeta sequencing was performed on subject-matched pre- and post-treatment PBMCs and tumors from three responders and three non-responders. For tumor tissue, genomic DNA extraction relied on the Maxwell RSC DNA from Tissue kit. Cut back by 2 bases and 0 bases, the V and J ends lie 11 bases apart. Counted from cysteine to phenylalanine, this CDR3 has 16 amino acids. Left in the record is the CDR3 DNA by itself, 48 bases read in frame from the first base. In the germline V gene, CDR1 corresponds to SGHRS and CDR2 to YFSETQ.

In this chain, TRBV5-1 is recombined with TRBJ1-4; the D gene is perhaps TRBD1, on 5 matching bases. This sample comprised tumor tissue, obtained before nivolumab (anti-PD-1) treatment. The clonotype comes from a person aged 35-79 years with oral cavity squamous cell carcinoma. The DNA is TGCGCCAGCAGCTTATCAAGGGACCCAACTAATGAAAAACTGTTTTTT. This yields the protein CASSLSRDPTNEKLFF.